The clone carrying this T cell receptor (beta chain) has only a few counts. The trim removed 6 bases at V and 0 bases at J, leaving 9 bases unmatched. Germline V CDR1 and CDR2: MDHEN, SYDVKM. The CDR3 totals 16 residues. Libraries were prepared by immunoSEQ multiplex PCR; TCRdb keeps only in-frame clonotypes and omits some of them. The sample carries over 100,000 clones, 86% recorded once. This specimen comes from a study of blood T cell repertoires in COVID-19. Background on the study: Acute and convalescent COVID-19 specimens originated in the United States, Italy and Spain.

V usage is TRBV28 and J usage is TRBJ2-3, with TRBD1 matching 7 bases. The sequencing sample was made of peripheral blood. This sequence was found in a man aged 40-49 years with acute or convalescent COVID-19. This chain's CDR3 is CASSVIGGRSTDTQYF. CDR3 DNA sequence: TGTGCCAGCAGCGTTATAGGGGGCAGAAGCACAGATACGCAGTATTTT.